These 8 T cell receptor beta chains came from one sample sequenced in a study of T cells in Graves' hyperthyroidism and ophthalmopathy. The CDR3 regions of TCR beta were amplified from RNA transcripts. The HTBI primer set drove a first-round RT-PCR of the TCR CDR3. One entry per CDR3 protein results from TCRdb running MiXCR on the multiplex PCR reads. The sample lists hundreds of thousands of distinct CDR3 sequences; roughly 17% were seen once. Input material: blood. Receptor source: a woman younger than 30 with Graves' ophthalmopathy.

This clonotype was picked up many times. The chain has TRBV18 and TRBJ1-4; weak D call: TRBD1 (5 bases). Trimming left V 2 bases short and J 7 bases short, with 11 bases between. Germline CDR1 is KGHSH and CDR2 is LQKENI. This CDR3 comprises 14 residues. As DNA, the CDR3 is TGTGCCAGCTCACCAAGGGACTACAGTGAAAAACTGTTTTTT. Its protein is CASSPRDYSEKLFF.

This clonotype was seen ten or more times. The rearrangement uses TRBV12-3 or TRBV12-4 and TRBJ1-4, with unresolved D. There are 15 residues in the CDR3. Trimming cost V 6 bases and J 5 bases, with 16 bases left between them. CDR3 bases: TGTGCCAGCAGACACCCGGGCACTGGGAATGAAAAACTGTTTTTT. It is translated as CASRHPGTGNEKLFF.

This clonotype was counted at least ten times. The CDR3 DNA sequence: TGTGCCAGCAGTTTACCAGACTACGAGCAGTACTTC. Amino acids: CASSLPDYEQYF. V is TRBV6-1 and J is TRBJ2-7; D call uncertain. Trimming cost V 5 bases and J 3 bases, with 8 bases left between them. This CDR3 spans 12 amino acids. In germline, CDR1 is MNHNS, CDR2 SASEGT.

This clonotype was observed many times. CDR3: CASGRGTSVQETQYF. The CDR3 coding sequence is TGTGCCAGCGGCCGGGGGACTAGCGTTCAAGAGACCCAGTACTTC. The rearrangement links TRBV6-1 to TRBJ2-5; 10 nucleotides align to TRBD2. Germline values: CDR1 MNHNS, CDR2 SASEGT. The CDR3 spans 15 residues. After removal of 8 bases from V and 2 bases from J, the junction contained 8 bases not matched to a gene.

V is TRBV6-5 and J is TRBJ1-5, with 10 bases aligning to TRBD1. The V segment lost 4 bases and the J segment 3 bases; nucleotides outside the gene matches: 9. This CDR3 contains 17 residues. CDR1 and CDR2 (germline): MNHEY, SVGAGI. This chain's CDR3 is CASSSYRDRGSNQPQHF. In DNA, the CDR3 is TGTGCCAGCAGTTCTTACCGGGACAGGGGCTCCAATCAGCCCCAGCATTTT.

This clonotype was seen many times. The rearrangement joins TRBV28 to TRBJ1-6, with D hard to call. CDR3 length: 13 residues. With 8 bases removed from V and 6 bases from J, the gap between germline ends came to 11 bases. Germline loops: CDR1 MDHEN, CDR2 SYDVKM. The CDR3 loop is CASVRQTNSPLHF. CDR3 coding DNA: TGTGCCAGCGTGAGGCAGACTAATTCACCCCTCCACTTT.

This clonotype has just a few counts. V usage is TRBV7-9 and J usage is TRBJ2-7; TRBD1 agrees at 11 bases. Trimming took 8 bases from V and 5 from J; bases not matched to a gene: 5. The CDR3 loop spans 13 amino acids. Per germline, CDR1 SEHNR and CDR2 FQNEAQ (reference sequence). The CDR3 loop is CASLGTGGHEQYF. DNA of the CDR3: TGTGCCAGCCTCGGGACAGGGGGACACGAGCAGTACTTC.

The rearrangement uses TRBV5-1 and TRBJ2-1; D is undetermined. CDR3 length: 13 amino acids. Germline V gives CDR1 SGHRS, CDR2 YFSETQ. Trimming stripped 4 bases from V and 8 bases from J, with 13 bases between. CDR3: CASSPYFSDEQFF. Written as DNA, the CDR3 is TGCGCCAGCAGCCCGTATTTTTCCGATGAGCAGTTCTTC.